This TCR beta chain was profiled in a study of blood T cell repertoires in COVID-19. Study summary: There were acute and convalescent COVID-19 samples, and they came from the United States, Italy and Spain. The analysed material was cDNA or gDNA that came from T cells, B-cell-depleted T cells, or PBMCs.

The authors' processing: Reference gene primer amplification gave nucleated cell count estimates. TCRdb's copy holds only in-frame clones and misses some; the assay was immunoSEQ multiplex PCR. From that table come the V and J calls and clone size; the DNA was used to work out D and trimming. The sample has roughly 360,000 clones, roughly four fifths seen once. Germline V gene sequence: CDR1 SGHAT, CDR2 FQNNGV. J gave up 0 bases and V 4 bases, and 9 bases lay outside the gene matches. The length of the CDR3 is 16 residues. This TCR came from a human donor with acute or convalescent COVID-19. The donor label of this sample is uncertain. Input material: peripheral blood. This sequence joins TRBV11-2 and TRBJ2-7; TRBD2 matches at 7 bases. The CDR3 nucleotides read TGTGCCAGCAGCTCCCGGGGAGCGGGGAGCTCCTACGAGCAGTACTTC. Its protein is CASSSRGAGSSYEQYF.